This record concerns one T cell receptor (beta chain) sequence. These data are taken from a study of blood T cells in healthy people across ages. Through a sample-barcoded 5' primer and a J-beta primer mix, a second PCR was run for roughly 6 to 12 cycles. One entry per CDR3 protein, called by TCRdb with MiXCR from the 5' RACE reads. The sample has 550,000 to 600,000 distinct CDR3 sequences, 40% to 55% seen once. The CDR3 covers 13 residues. The germline V gene has CDR1 SEHNR and CDR2 FQNEAQ (reference sequence). Trimming cost V 6 bases and J 1 base, with 9 bases left between them. What was sequenced was blood. This clonotype originated in a man older than 75 in good health. The chain uses TRBV7-9 and TRBJ1-1; D remains ambiguous. The chain's CDR3 is CASSTQSNTEAFF. Written as DNA, the CDR3 is TGTGCCAGCAGTACCCAATCGAACACTGAAGCTTTCTTT.